This record concerns one T cell receptor (beta chain) sequence. These data come from a study of T cell changes during pregnancy in multiple sclerosis. The table came from immunoSEQ multiplex PCR; TCRdb's copy has only in-frame clones and leaves some out. The profile shows under 100,000 clones, about 94% of them singletons. Germline CDR1 is DFQATT and CDR2 is SNEGSKA (reference sequence). This CDR3 comprises 11 residues. V was shortened by 7 bases and J by 7 bases, with 11 bases between the two germline ends. The sample in question was peripheral blood, obtained in the third trimester of pregnancy. The chain recombines TRBV20-1 with TRBJ2-1; TRBD2 is a possible D gene (5 bases). This TCR came from a female donor with multiple sclerosis, enrolled in a pregnancy study. The CDR3 DNA follows: TGCAGTGTTCAGACGGGAAATGAGCAGTTCTTC. It yields the protein CSVQTGNEQFF.